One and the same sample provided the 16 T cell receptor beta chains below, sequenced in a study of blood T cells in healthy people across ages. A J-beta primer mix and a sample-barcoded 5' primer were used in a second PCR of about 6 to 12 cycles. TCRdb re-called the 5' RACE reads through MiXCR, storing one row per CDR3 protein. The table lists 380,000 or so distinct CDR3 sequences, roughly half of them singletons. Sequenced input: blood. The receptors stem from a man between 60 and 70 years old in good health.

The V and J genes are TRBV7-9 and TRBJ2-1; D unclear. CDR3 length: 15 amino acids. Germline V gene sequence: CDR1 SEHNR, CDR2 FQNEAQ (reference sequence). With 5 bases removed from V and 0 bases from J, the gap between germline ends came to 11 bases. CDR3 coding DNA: TGTGCCAGCAGCCCAGTCACGGGCTCCTACAATGAGCAGTTCTTC. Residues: CASSPVTGSYNEQFF.

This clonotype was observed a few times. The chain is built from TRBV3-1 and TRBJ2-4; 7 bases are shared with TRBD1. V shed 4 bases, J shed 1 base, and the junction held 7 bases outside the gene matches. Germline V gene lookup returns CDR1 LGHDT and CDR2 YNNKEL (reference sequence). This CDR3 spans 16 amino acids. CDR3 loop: CASSPPLTGAKNIQYF. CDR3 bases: TGTGCCAGCAGCCCACCCCTGACAGGGGCCAAAAACATTCAGTACTTC. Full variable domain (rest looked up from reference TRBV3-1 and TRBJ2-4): DTAVSQTPKYLVTQMGNDKSIKCEQNLGHDTMYWYKQDSKKFLKIMFSYNNKELIINETVPNRFSPKSPDKAHLNLHINSLELGDSAVYFCASSPPLTGAKNIQYFGAGTRLSVL.

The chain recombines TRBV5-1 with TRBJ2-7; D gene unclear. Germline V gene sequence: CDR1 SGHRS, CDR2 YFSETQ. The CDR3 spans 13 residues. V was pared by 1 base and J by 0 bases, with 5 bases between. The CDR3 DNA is TGCGCCAGCAGCTTGCGTACCTCCTACGAGCAGTACTTC. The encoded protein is CASSLRTSYEQYF.

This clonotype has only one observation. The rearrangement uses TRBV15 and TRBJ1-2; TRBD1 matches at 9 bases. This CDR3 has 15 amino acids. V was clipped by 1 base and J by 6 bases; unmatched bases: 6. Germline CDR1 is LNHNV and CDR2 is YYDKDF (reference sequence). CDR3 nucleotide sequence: TGTGCCACCAGCAGAGCAACAGGGGGCTATAATGGCTACACCTTC. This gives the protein CATSRATGGYNGYTF.

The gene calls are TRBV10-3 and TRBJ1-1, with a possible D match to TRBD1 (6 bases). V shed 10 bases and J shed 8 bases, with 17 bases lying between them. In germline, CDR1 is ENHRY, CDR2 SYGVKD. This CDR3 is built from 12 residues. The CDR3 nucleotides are TGTGCCACCAGACAGGTCAGCGGCGAAGCTTTCTTT. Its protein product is CATRQVSGEAFF.

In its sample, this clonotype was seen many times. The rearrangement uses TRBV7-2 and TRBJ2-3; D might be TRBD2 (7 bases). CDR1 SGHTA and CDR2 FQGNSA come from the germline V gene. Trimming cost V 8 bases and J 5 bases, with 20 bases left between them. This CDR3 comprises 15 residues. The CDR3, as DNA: TGTGCCAGCCGACCGGGAAGGGGGAGGGGAGATACGCAGTATTTT. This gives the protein CASRPGRGRGDTQYF.

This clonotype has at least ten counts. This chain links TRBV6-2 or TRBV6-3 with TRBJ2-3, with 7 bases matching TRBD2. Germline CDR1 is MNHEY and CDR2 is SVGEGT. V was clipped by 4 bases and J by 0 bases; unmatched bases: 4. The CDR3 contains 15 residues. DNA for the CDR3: TGTGCCAGCAGTTCCAGCGGGGTTAGCACAGATACGCAGTATTTT. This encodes CASSSSGVSTDTQYF.

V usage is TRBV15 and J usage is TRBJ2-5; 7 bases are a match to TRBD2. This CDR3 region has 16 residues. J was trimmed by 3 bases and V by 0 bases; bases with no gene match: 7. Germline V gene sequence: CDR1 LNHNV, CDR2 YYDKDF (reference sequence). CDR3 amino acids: CATSRDGTGGKETQYF. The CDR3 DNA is TGTGCCACCAGCAGAGATGGGACCGGGGGGAAAGAGACCCAGTACTTC.

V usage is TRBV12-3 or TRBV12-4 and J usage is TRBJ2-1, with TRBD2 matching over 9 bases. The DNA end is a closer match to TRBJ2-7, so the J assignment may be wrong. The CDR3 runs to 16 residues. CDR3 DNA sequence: TGTGCCAGCAGTGGACTAGCGCCTAGCTCCTACAATGAGCAGTACTTC. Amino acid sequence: CASSGLAPSSYNEQYF.

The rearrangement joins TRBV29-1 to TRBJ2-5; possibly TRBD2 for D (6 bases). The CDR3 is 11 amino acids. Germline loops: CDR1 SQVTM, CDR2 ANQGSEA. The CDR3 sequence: CAGIGYNEQYF. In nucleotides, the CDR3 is TGCGCGGGAATAGGCTACAATGAGCAGTACTTC.

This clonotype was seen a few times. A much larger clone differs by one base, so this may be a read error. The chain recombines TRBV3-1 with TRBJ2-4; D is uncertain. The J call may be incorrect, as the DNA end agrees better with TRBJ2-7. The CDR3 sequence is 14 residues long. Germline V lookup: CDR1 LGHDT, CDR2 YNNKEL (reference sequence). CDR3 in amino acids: CASSLNWAACEQYF. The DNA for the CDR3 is TGTGCCAGCAGCCTGAACTGGGCTGCCTGCGAGCAGTACTTC.

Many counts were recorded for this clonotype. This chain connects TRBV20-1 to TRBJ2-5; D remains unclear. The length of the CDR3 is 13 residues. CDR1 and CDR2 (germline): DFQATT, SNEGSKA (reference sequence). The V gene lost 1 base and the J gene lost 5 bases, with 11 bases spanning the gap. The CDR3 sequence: CSARVPVVETQYF. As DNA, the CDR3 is TGCAGTGCTAGAGTTCCGGTGGTGGAGACCCAGTACTTC.

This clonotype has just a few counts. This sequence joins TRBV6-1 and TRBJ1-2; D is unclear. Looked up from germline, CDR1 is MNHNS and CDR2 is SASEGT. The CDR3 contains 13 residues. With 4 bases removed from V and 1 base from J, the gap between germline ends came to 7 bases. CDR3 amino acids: CASSAAVNYGYTF. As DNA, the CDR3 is TGTGCCAGCAGTGCGGCAGTTAACTATGGCTACACCTTC.

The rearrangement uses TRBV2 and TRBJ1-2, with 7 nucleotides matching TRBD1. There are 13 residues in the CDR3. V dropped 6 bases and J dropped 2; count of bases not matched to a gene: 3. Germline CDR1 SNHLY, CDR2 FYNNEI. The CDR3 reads CASRTDRNYGYTF. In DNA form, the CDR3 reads TGTGCCAGCAGGACGGACAGGAACTATGGCTACACCTTC.

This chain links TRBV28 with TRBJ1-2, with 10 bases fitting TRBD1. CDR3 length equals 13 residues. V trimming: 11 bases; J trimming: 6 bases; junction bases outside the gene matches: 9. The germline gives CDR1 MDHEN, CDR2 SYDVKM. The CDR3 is CAVPGQGWNGYTF. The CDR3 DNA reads TGTGCCGTCCCGGGACAGGGGTGGAATGGCTACACCTTC.

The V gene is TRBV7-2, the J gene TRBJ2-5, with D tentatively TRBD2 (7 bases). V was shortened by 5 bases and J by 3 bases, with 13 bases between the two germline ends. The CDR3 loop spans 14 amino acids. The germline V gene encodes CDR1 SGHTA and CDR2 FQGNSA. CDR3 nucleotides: TGTGCCAGCAGCCGGGTAGGGGGGGAAGAGACCCAGTACTTC. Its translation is CASSRVGGEETQYF.